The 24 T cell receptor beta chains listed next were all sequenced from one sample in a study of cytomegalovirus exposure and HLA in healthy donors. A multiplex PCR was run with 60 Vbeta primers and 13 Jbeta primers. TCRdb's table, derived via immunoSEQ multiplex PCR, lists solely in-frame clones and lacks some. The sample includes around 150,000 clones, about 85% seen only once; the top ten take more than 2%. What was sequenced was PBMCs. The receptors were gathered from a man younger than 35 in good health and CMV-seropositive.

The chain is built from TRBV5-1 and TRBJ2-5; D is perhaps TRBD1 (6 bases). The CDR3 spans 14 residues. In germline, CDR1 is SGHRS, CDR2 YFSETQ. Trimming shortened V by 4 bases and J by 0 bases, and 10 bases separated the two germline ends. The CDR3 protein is CASSPQGNQETQYF. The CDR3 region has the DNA TGCGCCAGCAGCCCACAGGGAAACCAAGAGACCCAGTACTTC.

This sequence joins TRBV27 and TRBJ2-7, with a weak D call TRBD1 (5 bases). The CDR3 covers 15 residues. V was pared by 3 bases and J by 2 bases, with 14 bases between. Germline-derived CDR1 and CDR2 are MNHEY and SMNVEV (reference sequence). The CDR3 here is CASSFQPDRAYEQYF. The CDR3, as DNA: TGTGCCAGCAGTTTTCAACCAGACAGAGCCTACGAGCAGTACTTC.

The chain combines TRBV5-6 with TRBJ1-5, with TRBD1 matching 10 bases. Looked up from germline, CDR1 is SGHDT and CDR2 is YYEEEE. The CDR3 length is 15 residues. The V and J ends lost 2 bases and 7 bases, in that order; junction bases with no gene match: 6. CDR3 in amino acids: CASSFGTGVGQPQHF. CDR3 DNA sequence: TGTGCCAGCAGCTTCGGGACAGGGGTGGGACAGCCCCAGCATTTT.

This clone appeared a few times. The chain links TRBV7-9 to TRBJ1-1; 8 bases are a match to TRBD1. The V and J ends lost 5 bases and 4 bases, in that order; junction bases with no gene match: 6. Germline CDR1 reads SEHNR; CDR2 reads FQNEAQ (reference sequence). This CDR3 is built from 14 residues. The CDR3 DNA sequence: TGTGCCAGCAGCCTCGGACAGGGCGCCACTGAAGCTTTCTTT. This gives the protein CASSLGQGATEAFF.

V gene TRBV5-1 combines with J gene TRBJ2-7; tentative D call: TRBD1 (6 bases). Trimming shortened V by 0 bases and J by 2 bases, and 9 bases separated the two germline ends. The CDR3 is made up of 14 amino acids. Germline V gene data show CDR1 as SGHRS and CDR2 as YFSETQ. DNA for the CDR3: TGCGCCAGCAGCTTGGAACAGGGCCCCTACGAGCAGTACTTC. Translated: CASSLEQGPYEQYF.

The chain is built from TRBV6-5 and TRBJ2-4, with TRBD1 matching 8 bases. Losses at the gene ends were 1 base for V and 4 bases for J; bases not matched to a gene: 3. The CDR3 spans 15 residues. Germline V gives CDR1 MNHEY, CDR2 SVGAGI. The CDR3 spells CASSYLGQEKNIQYF. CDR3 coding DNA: TGTGCCAGCAGTTACTTGGGACAGGAGAAAAACATTCAGTACTTC.

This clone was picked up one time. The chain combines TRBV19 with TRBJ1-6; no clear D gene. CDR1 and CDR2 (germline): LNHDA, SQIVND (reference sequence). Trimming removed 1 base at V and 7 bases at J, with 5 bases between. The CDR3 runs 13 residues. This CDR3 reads CASSIVENSPLHF. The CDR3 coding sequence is TGTGCCAGTAGTATAGTTGAGAATTCACCCCTCCACTTT. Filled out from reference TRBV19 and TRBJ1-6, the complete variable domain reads DGGITQSPKYLFRKEGQNVTLSCEQNLNHDAMYWYRQDPGQGLRLIYYSQIVNDFQKGDIAEGYSVSREKKESFPLTVTSAQKNPTAFYLCASSIVENSPLHFGNGTRLTVT.

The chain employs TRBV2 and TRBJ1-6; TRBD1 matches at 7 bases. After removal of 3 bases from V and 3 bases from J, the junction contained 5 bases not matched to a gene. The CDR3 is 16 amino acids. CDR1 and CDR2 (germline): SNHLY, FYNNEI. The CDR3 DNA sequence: TGTGCCAGCAGTGACGACCGGACAGGCTATAATTCACCCCTCCACTTT. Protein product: CASSDDRTGYNSPLHF.

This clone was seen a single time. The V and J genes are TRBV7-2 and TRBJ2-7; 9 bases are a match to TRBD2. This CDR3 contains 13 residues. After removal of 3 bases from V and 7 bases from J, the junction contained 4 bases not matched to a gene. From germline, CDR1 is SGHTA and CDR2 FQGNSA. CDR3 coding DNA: TGTGCCAGCAGCTTTCTGCTAGCGGGGGAGCAGTACTTC. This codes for CASSFLLAGEQYF.

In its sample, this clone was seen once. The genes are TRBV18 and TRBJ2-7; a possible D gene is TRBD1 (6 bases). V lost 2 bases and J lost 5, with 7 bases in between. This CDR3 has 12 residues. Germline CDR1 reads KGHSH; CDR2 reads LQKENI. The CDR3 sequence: CASSPGGDEQYF. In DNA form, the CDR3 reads TGTGCCAGCTCACCAGGGGGCGACGAGCAGTACTTC.

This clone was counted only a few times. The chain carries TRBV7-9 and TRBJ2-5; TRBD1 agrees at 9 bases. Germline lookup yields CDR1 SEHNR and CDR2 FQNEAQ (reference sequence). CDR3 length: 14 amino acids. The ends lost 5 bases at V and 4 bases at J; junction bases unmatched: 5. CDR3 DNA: TGTGCCAGCAGCCCCGGACAGGGGCTAGAGACCCAGTACTTC. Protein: CASSPGQGLETQYF.

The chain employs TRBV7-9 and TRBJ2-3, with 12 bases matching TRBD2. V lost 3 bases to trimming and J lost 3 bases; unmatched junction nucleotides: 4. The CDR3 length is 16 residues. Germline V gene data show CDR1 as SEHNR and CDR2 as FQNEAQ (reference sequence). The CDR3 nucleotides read TGTGCCAGCAGCTTTACTAGCGGGGGGTTGACAGATACGCAGTATTTT. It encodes CASSFTSGGLTDTQYF.

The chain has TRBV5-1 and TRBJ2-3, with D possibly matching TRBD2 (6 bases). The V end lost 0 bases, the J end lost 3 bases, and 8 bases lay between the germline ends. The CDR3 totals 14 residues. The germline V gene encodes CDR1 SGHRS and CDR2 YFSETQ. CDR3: CASSLGDLTDTQYF. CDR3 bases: TGCGCCAGCAGCTTGGGGGACTTGACAGATACGCAGTATTTT. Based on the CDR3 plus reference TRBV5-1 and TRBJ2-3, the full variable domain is KAGVTQTPRYLIKTRGQQVTLSCSPISGHRSVSWYQQTPGQGLQFLFEYFSETQRNKGNFPGRFSGRQFSNSRSEMNVSTLELGDSALYLCASSLGDLTDTQYFGPGTRLTVL.

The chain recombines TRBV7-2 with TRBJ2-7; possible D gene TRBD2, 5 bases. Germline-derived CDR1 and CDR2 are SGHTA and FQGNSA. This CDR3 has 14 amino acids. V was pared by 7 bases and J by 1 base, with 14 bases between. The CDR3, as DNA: TGTGCCAGCAAAGAGGGCGGTGGATCCTACGAGCAGTACTTC. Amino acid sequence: CASKEGGGSYEQYF.

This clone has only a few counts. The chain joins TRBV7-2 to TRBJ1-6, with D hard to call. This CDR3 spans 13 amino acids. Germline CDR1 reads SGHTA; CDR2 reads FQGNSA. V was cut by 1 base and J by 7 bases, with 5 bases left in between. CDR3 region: CASSLDGNSPLHF. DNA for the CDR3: TGTGCCAGCAGCTTAGACGGGAATTCACCCCTCCACTTT.

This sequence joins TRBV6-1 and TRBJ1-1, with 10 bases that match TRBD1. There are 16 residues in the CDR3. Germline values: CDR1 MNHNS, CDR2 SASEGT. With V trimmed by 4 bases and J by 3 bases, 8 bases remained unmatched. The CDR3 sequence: CASSAGTGVRYTEAFF. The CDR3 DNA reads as TGTGCCAGCAGTGCCGGGACAGGGGTACGGTACACTGAAGCTTTCTTT.

The CDR3 region has the DNA TGTGCCAGTAGTACCGAGGGGGCGATGAACACTGAAGCTTTCTTT. This translates into CASSTEGAMNTEAFF. V usage is TRBV19 and J usage is TRBJ1-1; 7 bases align to TRBD1. With V trimmed by 4 bases and J by 0 bases, 5 bases remained unmatched. Looked up from germline, CDR1 is LNHDA and CDR2 is SQIVND (reference sequence). CDR3 length: 15 amino acids. The variable domain in full, with the rest retrieved from reference TRBV19 and TRBJ1-1, is DGGITQSPKYLFRKEGQNVTLSCEQNLNHDAMYWYRQDPGQGLRLIYYSQIVNDFQKGDIAEGYSVSREKKESFPLTVTSAQKNPTAFYLCASSTEGAMNTEAFFGQGTRLTVV.

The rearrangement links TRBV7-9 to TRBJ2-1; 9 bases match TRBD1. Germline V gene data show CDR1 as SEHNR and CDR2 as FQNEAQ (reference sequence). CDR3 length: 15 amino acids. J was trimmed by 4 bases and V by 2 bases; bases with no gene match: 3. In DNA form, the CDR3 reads TGTGCCAGCAGCTTAATCGGGACAGGGTACAATGAGCAGTTCTTC. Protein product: CASSLIGTGYNEQFF.

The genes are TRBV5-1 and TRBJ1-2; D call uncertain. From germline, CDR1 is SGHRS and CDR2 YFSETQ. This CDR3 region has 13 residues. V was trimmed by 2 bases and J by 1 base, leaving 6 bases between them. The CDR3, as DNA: TGCGCCAGCAGCTTCGGGGATAACTATGGCTACACCTTC. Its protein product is CASSFGDNYGYTF. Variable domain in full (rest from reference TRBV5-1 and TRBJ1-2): KAGVTQTPRYLIKTRGQQVTLSCSPISGHRSVSWYQQTPGQGLQFLFEYFSETQRNKGNFPGRFSGRQFSNSRSEMNVSTLELGDSALYLCASSFGDNYGYTFGSGTRLTVV.

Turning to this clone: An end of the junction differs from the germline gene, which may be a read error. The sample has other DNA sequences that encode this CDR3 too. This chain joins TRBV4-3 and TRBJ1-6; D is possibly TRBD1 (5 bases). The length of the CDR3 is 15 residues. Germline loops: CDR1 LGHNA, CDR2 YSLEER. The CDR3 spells CASSQDRGVGSPLHF. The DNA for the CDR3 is TGCGCCAGCAGCCAAGATCGGGGGGTCGGTTCACCTCTCCACTTT.

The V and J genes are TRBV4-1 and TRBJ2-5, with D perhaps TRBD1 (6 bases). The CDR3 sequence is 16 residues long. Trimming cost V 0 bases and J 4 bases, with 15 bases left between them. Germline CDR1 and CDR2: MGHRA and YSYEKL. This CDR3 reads CASSQDVGRGIETQYF. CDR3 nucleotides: TGCGCCAGCAGCCAAGATGTCGGCAGGGGCATAGAGACCCAGTACTTC.

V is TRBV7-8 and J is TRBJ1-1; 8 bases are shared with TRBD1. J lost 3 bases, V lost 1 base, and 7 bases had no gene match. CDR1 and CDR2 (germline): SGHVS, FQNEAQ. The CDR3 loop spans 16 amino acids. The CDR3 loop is CASSLGAGGSDTEAFF. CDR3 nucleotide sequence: TGTGCCAGCAGCTTAGGGGCAGGGGGCTCTGACACTGAAGCTTTCTTT.

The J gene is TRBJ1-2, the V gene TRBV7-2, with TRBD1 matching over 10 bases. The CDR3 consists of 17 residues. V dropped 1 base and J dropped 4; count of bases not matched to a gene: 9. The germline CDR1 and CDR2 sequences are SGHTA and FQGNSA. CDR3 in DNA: TGTGCCAGCAGCTTAGGACAGGGGGCGCTTGGATCCTATGGCTACACCTTC. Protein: CASSLGQGALGSYGYTF.

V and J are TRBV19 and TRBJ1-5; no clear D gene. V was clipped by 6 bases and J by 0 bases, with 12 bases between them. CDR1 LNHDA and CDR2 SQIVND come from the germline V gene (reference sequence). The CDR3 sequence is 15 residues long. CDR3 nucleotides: TGTGCCAGTAGAACAACAGAAAATAGCAATCAGCCCCAGCATTTT. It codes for CASRTTENSNQPQHF.